This TCR beta chain comes out of a study of blood T cell repertoires in COVID-19. In the study's own analysis: For nucleated cells, counts were estimated from reference gene primer amplification. Only in-frame clones appear in the TCRdb table, and some are missing; sequencing was by immunoSEQ multiplex PCR. V and J calls and clone size are given by that table; D and trimming were obtained from the DNA. The sample records tens of thousands of clones, 70% to 90% being singletons. Enrolled during active infection, Seattle patients were then followed longitudinally. V dropped 6 bases and J dropped 4 bases, with 12 bases sitting between them. This CDR3 comprises 13 residues. Germline CDR1 reads MNHEY; CDR2 reads SVGEGT.

The source material was peripheral blood. The chain has TRBV6-2 or TRBV6-3 and TRBJ1-2; D gene uncertain. This sequence originates from a woman at least 80 years old with COVID-19, enrolled during active disease. As DNA, the CDR3 is TGTGCCAGCAGCCGTGACACCTCCTATGGCTACACCTTC. It translates to CASSRDTSYGYTF.